This T cell receptor beta chain was recorded in a study of CD8+CD57+ T cells in acquired aplastic anemia. Study background: The study obtained an average of around 2.9 ug of DNA from sorted CD4+ and CD8+ cells.

The template used for profiling TCR beta VDJ and CDR3 was genomic DNA. MiXCR, run by TCRdb on the reads, gives a single entry per CDR3 protein. This table holds about 210,000 distinct CDR3 sequences, roughly 57% found once. Germline CDR1 and CDR2: SGHRS and YFSETQ. Trimming stripped 4 bases from V and 0 bases from J, with 7 bases between. The CDR3 runs 14 residues. The clonotype comes from a human donor in good health. This rearrangement joins TRBV5-1 to TRBJ2-2; D unresolved. The sample consisted of sorted CD4+, CD8+, or CD8+CD57+ T cells (not recorded which) from PBMCs. CDR3 in amino acids: CASSANSNTGELFF. DNA of the CDR3: TGCGCCAGCAGCGCAAACTCGAACACCGGGGAGCTGTTTTTT.